A selection of T cell receptor beta chains follows, all from one sample in a study of T cells after yellow fever vaccination. One entry per CDR3 protein results from TCRdb running MiXCR on the 5' RACE reads. The repertoire holds fewer than 100,000 distinct CDR3 sequences, with 5.8% as singletons. Source: CD8+ T cells sorted from PBMCs, taken 10 days after the yellow fever booster vaccination. The receptors shown here come from a man aged 18 to 29 who received the YFV17D yellow fever vaccine. The CDR3 runs from the conserved cysteine through the conserved F or W. Each record gives: J gene, D gene, clone size, V gene, CDR3 DNA, CDR3 protein. A D gene is named only where the DNA matches it firmly. A row's size may be missing; if present it is once, few, many or a size class.

j_gene: TRBJ1-1; d_gene: NA; abundance: many; v_gene: TRBV5-1; CDR3nt: TGCGCCAGCAGCTGGAACGGGTACACTGAAGCTTTCTTT; CDR3aa: CASSWNGYTEAFF
j_gene: TRBJ2-7; d_gene: NA; abundance: few; v_gene: TRBV7-8; CDR3nt: TGTGCCAGCAGTCAGCTAGTGGGACAAATCTACGAGCAGTACTTC; CDR3aa: CASSQLVGQIYEQYF
j_gene: TRBJ2-7; d_gene: NA; abundance: few; v_gene: TRBV27; CDR3nt: TGTGCCAGCAGTTTCTCCAACAGATACGAGCAGTACTTC; CDR3aa: CASSFSNRYEQYF
j_gene: TRBJ2-2; d_gene: NA; abundance: few; v_gene: TRBV4-1; CDR3nt: TGCGCCAGCAGCCTTCTCCCCCCTGGGGGATCGAACACCGGGGAGCTGTTTTTT; CDR3aa: CASSLLPPGGSNTGELFF
j_gene: TRBJ2-1; d_gene: TRBD2; abundance: few; v_gene: TRBV4-3; CDR3nt: TGCGCCAGCAGCCAAGGGCTAGCGGGGGGGGATTCCTACAATGAGCAGTTCTTC; CDR3aa: CASSQGLAGGDSYNEQFF
j_gene: TRBJ2-7; d_gene: NA; abundance: NA; v_gene: TRBV6-6; CDR3nt: TGTGCCAGCAGTTACGGAGAGCAGTACTTC; CDR3aa: CASSYGEQYF
j_gene: TRBJ1-5; d_gene: TRBD1; abundance: few; v_gene: TRBV27; CDR3nt: TGTGCCAGCAGTCTGCAGGGGGCTAGTCAGCCCCAGCATTTT; CDR3aa: CASSLQGASQPQHF
j_gene: TRBJ2-3; d_gene: NA; abundance: NA; v_gene: TRBV20-1; CDR3nt: TGCAGTGCTGGGACATTGGATACGCAGTATTTT; CDR3aa: CSAGTLDTQYF
j_gene: TRBJ2-5; d_gene: NA; abundance: many; v_gene: TRBV28; CDR3nt: TGTGCCAGCAGCCCCACATCCCCGGGGGAGACCCAGTACTTC; CDR3aa: CASSPTSPGETQYF
j_gene: TRBJ1-1; d_gene: NA; abundance: NA; v_gene: TRBV5-5; CDR3nt: TGTGCCAGCAGCCTTGGTCAGATGAACACTGAAGCTTTCTTT; CDR3aa: CASSLGQMNTEAFF
j_gene: TRBJ1-2; d_gene: TRBD1; abundance: few; v_gene: TRBV6-2/TRBV6-3; CDR3nt: TGTGCCAGCAGTTCCGGACAGGGGAATAACTATGGCTACACCTTC; CDR3aa: CASSSGQGNNYGYTF
j_gene: TRBJ2-1; d_gene: NA; abundance: NA; v_gene: TRBV7-9; CDR3nt: TGTGCCAGCAGCCAATCCAATGAGCAGTTCTTC; CDR3aa: CASSQSNEQFF
j_gene: TRBJ2-7; d_gene: TRBD1; abundance: NA; v_gene: TRBV19; CDR3nt: TGTGCCAGTAGTAGCCGGGACAGGGCACCCGAGCAGTACTTC; CDR3aa: CASSSRDRAPEQYF
j_gene: TRBJ2-3; d_gene: NA; abundance: few; v_gene: TRBV5-1; CDR3nt: TGCGCCAGCAGCTTGGAGGTGGGGTCCACAGATACGCAGTATTTT; CDR3aa: CASSLEVGSTDTQYF
j_gene: TRBJ2-1; d_gene: NA; abundance: NA; v_gene: TRBV20-1; CDR3nt: TGCAGTGCCATGGACTGGACCTACAATGAGCAGTTCTTC; CDR3aa: CSAMDWTYNEQFF